Listed below are T cell receptor beta chains from one sample, sequenced in a study of blood T cell repertoires in COVID-19. The method was immunoSEQ multiplex PCR; TCRdb's version includes in-frame clones alone and lacks a portion of them. The data hold fewer than 200,000 clones, with about 87% observed a single time. The source material was peripheral blood. These receptors were taken from a woman between 55 and 75 years old who had recovered from COVID-19. The CDR3 runs from the conserved cysteine through the conserved F or W. A D gene is named only where the DNA matches it firmly. A clone size is listed for some rows: how often the clone was seen (once, few, many), or a class if it is expanded.

j_call | clone_size | d_call | v_call | cdr3_aa | cdr3_nt
TRBJ2-1 | NA | TRBD2 | TRBV6-4 | CASRNSGAGGLNYNEQFF | TGTGCCAGCAGGAACAGCGGGGCGGGGGGTCTGAACTACAATGAGCAGTTCTTC
TRBJ2-1 | once | TRBD1 | TRBV5-1 | CASRTSGTGVDEQFF | TGCGCCAGCCGCACATCTGGGACAGGGGTCGATGAGCAGTTCTTC
TRBJ2-7 | once | NA | TRBV5-5 | CASSLVYSYEQYF | TGTGCCAGCAGCTTGGTATACTCCTACGAGCAGTACTTC
TRBJ2-5 | NA | NA | TRBV19 | CASSSSQLGPGETQYF | TGTGCCAGTAGTAGTTCTCAGCTAGGCCCGGGAGAGACCCAGTACTTC
TRBJ2-7 | NA | TRBD2 | TRBV29-1 | CSVVLAGGSYEQYF | TGCAGCGTAGTACTAGCGGGAGGGTCCTACGAGCAGTACTTC
TRBJ1-2 | NA | NA | TRBV4-3 | CASSPTGESNYGYTF | TGCGCCAGCAGCCCAACCGGGGAAAGTAACTATGGCTACACCTTC
TRBJ2-7 | few | TRBD2 | TRBV18 | CASSRTSGGKYEQYF | TGTGCCAGCTCAAGGACTAGCGGGGGGAAATACGAGCAGTACTTC
TRBJ2-7 | NA | NA | TRBV3-1/TRBV3-2 | CASSQFHSGSYEQYF | TGTGCCAGCAGCCAATTCCACAGTGGATCCTACGAGCAGTACTTC
TRBJ2-2 | NA | NA | TRBV7-9 | CARGADTGELFF | TGTGCCAGGGGGGCAGACACCGGGGAGCTGTTTTTT
TRBJ1-5 | NA | TRBD1 | TRBV28 | CASSRPGQLSNQPQHF | TGTGCCAGCAGTCGTCCGGGACAGCTAAGCAATCAGCCCCAGCATTTT
TRBJ2-6 | NA | TRBD1 | TRBV30 | CAWRRPGQPSGANVLTF | TGTGCCTGGAGACGACCGGGACAGCCCTCTGGGGCCAACGTCCTGACTTTC
TRBJ2-7 | NA | TRBD1 | TRBV7-2 | CASSLNRGSYEQYF | TGTGCCAGCAGCTTAAACAGGGGCTCCTACGAGCAGTACTTC
TRBJ1-1 | NA | TRBD1 | TRBV4-1 | CASSHPSDRGAPEAFF | TGCGCCAGCAGCCACCCCTCGGACAGGGGGGCACCTGAAGCTTTCTTT
TRBJ2-5 | once | TRBD1 | TRBV28 | CASSSTGVGSKVSQYF | TGTGCCAGCAGTTCTACAGGGGTAGGGAGCAAGGTTTCCCAGTACTTC
TRBJ2-7 | few | TRBD1 | TRBV5-4 | CASSLAGQHYEQYF | TGTGCCAGCAGCTTGGCGGGACAGCACTACGAGCAGTACTTC
TRBJ2-1 | NA | NA | TRBV13 | CASSLVVDSSYNEQFF | TGTGCCAGCAGCTTAGTGGTGGACAGTTCGTACAATGAGCAGTTCTTC
TRBJ1-6 | NA | NA | TRBV6-1 | CASSDNRNSPLHF | TGTGCCAGCAGTGACAACAGGAATTCACCCCTCCACTTT
TRBJ1-2 | NA | NA | TRBV4-3 | CASSNGYGYTF | TGCGCCAGCAGCAACGGGTATGGCTACACCTTC
TRBJ2-5 | NA | TRBD1 | TRBV3-1/TRBV3-2 | CASSQKAGGEETQYF | TGTGCCAGCAGCCAAAAGGCAGGGGGCGAAGAGACCCAGTACTTC
TRBJ1-1 | NA | NA | TRBV6-5 | CASTPQEGHNTEAFF | TGTGCCAGCACCCCCCAGGAAGGACACAACACTGAAGCTTTCTTT
TRBJ2-3 | NA | NA | TRBV25-1 | CASVDGGADTQYF | TGTGCCAGCGTCGACGGAGGAGCAGATACGCAGTATTTT
TRBJ1-2 | NA | NA | TRBV28 | CASSIEGGSSFYGYTF | TGTGCCAGCAGTATCGAGGGAGGGTCGTCCTTCTATGGCTACACCTTC
TRBJ1-2 | NA | NA | TRBV28 | CASSRTALANYGYTF | TGTGCCAGCAGTAGGACAGCCCTAGCTAACTATGGCTACACCTTC
TRBJ2-3 | NA | NA | TRBV28 | CATGQGFTDTQYF | TGTGCCACGGGGCAGGGGTTCACAGATACGCAGTATTTT
TRBJ2-3 | NA | TRBD1 | TRBV2 | CASSPQGAGNTQYF | TGTGCCAGCAGTCCCCAGGGGGCTGGAAATACGCAGTATTTT
TRBJ1-6 | NA | NA | TRBV3-1/TRBV3-2 | CASSPVGGILNSPLHF | TGTGCCAGCAGCCCAGTTGGGGGCATATTGAATTCACCCCTCCACTTT
TRBJ1-1 | NA | NA | TRBV6-5 | CASSSPGRNTEAFF | TGTGCCAGCAGTTCGCCCGGGAGGAACACTGAAGCTTTCTTT
TRBJ2-3 | NA | NA | TRBV5-4 | CASSLATTSTDTQYF | TGTGCCAGCAGCTTGGCCACCACTAGCACAGATACGCAGTATTTT
TRBJ2-7 | NA | NA | TRBV15 | CATSRDTGRTYEQYF | TGTGCCACCAGCAGAGATACGGGGAGGACCTACGAGCAGTACTTC
TRBJ1-5 | NA | NA | TRBV21-1 | CASSSRANIAGSNQPQHF | TGTGCCAGCAGCTCTCGGGCCAATATTGCGGGCAGCAATCAGCCCCAGCATTTT
TRBJ2-5 | NA | TRBD2 | TRBV14 | CASSQRVTSGGRLETQYF | TGTGCCAGCAGCCAAAGGGTGACTAGCGGGGGGCGTCTGGAGACCCAGTACTTC
TRBJ2-1 | NA | TRBD1 | TRBV5-1 | CASSLAKTGGWDNEQFF | TGCGCCAGCAGCTTGGCTAAGACAGGGGGCTGGGACAATGAGCAGTTCTTC
TRBJ1-1 | NA | TRBD1 | TRBV7-2 | CASSPQGDYTEAFF | TGTGCCAGCAGTCCACAGGGGGATTACACTGAAGCTTTCTTT
TRBJ2-1 | NA | TRBD1 | TRBV29-1 | CSVERGTGGNEQFF | TGCAGCGTTGAACGCGGGACAGGGGGCAATGAGCAGTTCTTC
TRBJ2-5 | once | TRBD1 | TRBV5-5 | CASSFPGQGQETQYF | TGTGCCAGCAGCTTTCCGGGACAGGGGCAAGAGACCCAGTACTTC
TRBJ2-7 | NA | NA | TRBV19 | CASRSQGFEQYF | TGTGCCAGTAGATCACAGGGTTTCGAGCAGTACTTC
TRBJ2-7 | medium-sized | NA | TRBV11-2 | CASSPDNYEQYF | TGTGCCAGCAGTCCGGACAACTACGAGCAGTACTTC
TRBJ2-5 | NA | TRBD2 | TRBV5-1 | CASSLGSGGDETQYF | TGCGCCAGCAGCTTAGGGAGCGGGGGGGACGAGACCCAGTACTTC
TRBJ1-2 | once | NA | TRBV12-3/TRBV12-4 | CASSLLFAGGYTF | TGTGCCAGCAGCCTACTTTTCGCCGGGGGCTACACCTTC
TRBJ1-2 | few | TRBD1 | TRBV5-1 | CASSLQGYGYTF | TGCGCCAGCAGCTTACAGGGGTATGGCTACACCTTC
TRBJ2-1 | NA | TRBD2 | TRBV27 | CASSLRMPGLAANEQFF | TGTGCCAGCAGTTTACGAATGCCGGGACTAGCTGCGAATGAGCAGTTCTTC
TRBJ2-2 | NA | NA | TRBV11-2 | CASSPQLATGSPGELFF | TGTGCCAGCAGCCCTCAATTGGCTACAGGGAGTCCCGGGGAGCTGTTTTTT
TRBJ1-2 | NA | TRBD1 | TRBV7-3 | CASSNRTGGYTF | TGTGCCAGCAGCAACCGGACAGGCGGCTACACCTTC
TRBJ2-5 | NA | TRBD1 | TRBV19 | CASSIVPGQGKETQYF | TGTGCCAGTAGTATAGTCCCGGGACAGGGGAAAGAGACCCAGTACTTC
TRBJ2-1 | once | TRBD1 | TRBV9 | CASSVVGTGYNEQFF | TGTGCCAGCAGCGTAGTCGGGACAGGGTACAATGAGCAGTTCTTC
TRBJ2-1 | once | TRBD1 | TRBV5-1 | CASTGQGYNEQFF | TGCGCCAGCACCGGACAGGGTTACAATGAGCAGTTCTTC
TRBJ1-1 | NA | NA | TRBV6-6 | CASSRPSQGGTEAFF | TGTGCCAGCAGTCGTCCCTCCCAGGGAGGGACTGAAGCTTTCTTT
TRBJ2-1 | NA | NA | TRBV7-9 | CASRRVERKDEQFF | TGTGCCAGTCGGCGGGTTGAGCGGAAGGATGAGCAGTTCTTC
TRBJ2-3 | NA | TRBD2 | TRBV10-3 | CAISEAVGGGVDTQYF | TGTGCCATCAGTGAGGCCGTCGGGGGGGGAGTAGATACGCAGTATTTT
TRBJ2-3 | NA | TRBD2 | TRBV5-1 | CASSSAGQITDTQYF | TGCGCCAGCAGCTCAGCGGGGCAGATCACAGATACGCAGTATTTT
TRBJ2-5 | NA | TRBD1 | TRBV9 | CASSVGRGSETQYF | TGTGCCAGCAGCGTAGGCAGGGGGAGCGAGACCCAGTACTTC
TRBJ1-1 | NA | NA | TRBV19 | CASGGQKNTEAFF | TGTGCCAGTGGCGGACAGAAGAACACTGAAGCTTTCTTT
TRBJ2-4 | NA | NA | TRBV10-3 | CAISQSGIQYF | TGTGCCATCAGTCAGAGCGGCATTCAGTACTTC
TRBJ2-1 | NA | NA | TRBV3-1/TRBV3-2 | CASSPPPGGGLGNEQFF | TGTGCCAGCAGCCCTCCTCCTGGCGGGGGCCTGGGCAATGAGCAGTTCTTC